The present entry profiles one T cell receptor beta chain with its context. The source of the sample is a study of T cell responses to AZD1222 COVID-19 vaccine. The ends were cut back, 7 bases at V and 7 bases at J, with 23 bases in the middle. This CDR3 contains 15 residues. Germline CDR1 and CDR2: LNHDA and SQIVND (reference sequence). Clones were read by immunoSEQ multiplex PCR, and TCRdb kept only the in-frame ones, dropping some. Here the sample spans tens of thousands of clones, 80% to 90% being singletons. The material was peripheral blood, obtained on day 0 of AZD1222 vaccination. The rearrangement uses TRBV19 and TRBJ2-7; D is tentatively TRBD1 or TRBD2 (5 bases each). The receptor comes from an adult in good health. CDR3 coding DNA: TGTGCCAGTACCCCCCACGGGACGGGTGAAAAGGAGCAGTACTTC. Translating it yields CASTPHGTGEKEQYF.